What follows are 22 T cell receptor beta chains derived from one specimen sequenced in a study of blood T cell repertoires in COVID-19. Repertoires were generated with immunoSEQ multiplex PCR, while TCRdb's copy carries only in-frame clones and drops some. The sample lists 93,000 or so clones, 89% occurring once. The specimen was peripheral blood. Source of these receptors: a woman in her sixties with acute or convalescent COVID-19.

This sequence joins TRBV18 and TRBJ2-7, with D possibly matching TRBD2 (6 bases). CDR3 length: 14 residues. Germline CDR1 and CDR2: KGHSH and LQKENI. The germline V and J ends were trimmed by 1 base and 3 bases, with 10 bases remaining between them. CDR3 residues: CASSPRGTIYEQYV. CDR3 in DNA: TGTGCCAGCTCACCACGCGGGACGATCTACGAGCAGTACGTC.

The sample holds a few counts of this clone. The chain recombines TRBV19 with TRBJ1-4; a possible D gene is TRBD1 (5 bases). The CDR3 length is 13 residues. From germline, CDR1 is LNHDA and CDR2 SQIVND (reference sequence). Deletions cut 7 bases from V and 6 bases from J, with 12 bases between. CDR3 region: CASNKGSHEKLFF. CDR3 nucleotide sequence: TGTGCCAGTAACAAGGGGTCTCATGAAAAACTGTTTTTT.

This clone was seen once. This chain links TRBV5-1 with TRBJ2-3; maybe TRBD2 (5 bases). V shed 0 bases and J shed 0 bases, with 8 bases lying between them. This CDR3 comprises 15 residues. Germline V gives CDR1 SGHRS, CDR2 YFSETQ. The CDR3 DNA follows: TGCGCCAGCAGCTTGGAGGACTTTAGCACAGATACGCAGTATTTT. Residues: CASSLEDFSTDTQYF.

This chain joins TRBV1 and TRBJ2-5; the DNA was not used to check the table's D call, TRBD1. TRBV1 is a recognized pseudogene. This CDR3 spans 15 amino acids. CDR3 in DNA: TGCACCAGCAGCCACCTTCCGACAGGGCCGGGGACCCAGTACTTC. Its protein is CTSSHLPTGPGTQYF.

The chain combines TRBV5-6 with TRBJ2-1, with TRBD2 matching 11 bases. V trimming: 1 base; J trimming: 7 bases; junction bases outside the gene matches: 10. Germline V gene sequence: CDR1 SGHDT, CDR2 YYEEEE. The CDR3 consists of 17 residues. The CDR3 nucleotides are TGTGCCAGCAGCTTGTATAGCGGGAGGGGCGGTATAAATGAGCAGTTCTTC. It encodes CASSLYSGRGGINEQFF.

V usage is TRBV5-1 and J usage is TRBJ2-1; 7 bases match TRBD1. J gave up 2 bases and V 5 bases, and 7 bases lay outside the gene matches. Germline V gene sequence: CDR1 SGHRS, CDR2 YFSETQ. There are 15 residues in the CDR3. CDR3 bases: TGCGCCAGCAGAGTCGGGCAGGGGGCCTACAATGAGCAGTTCTTC. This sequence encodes CASRVGQGAYNEQFF.

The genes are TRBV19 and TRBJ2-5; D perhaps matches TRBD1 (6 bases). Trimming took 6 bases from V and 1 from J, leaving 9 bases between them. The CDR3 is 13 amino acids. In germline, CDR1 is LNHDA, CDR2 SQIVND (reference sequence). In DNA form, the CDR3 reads TGTGCCAGTAGCAGGGGTTCCCAAGAGACCCAGTACTTC. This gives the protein CASSRGSQETQYF.

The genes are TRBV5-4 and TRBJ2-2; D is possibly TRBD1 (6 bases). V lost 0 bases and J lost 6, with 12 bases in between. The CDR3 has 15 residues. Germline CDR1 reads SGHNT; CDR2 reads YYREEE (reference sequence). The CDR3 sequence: CASSLGGRGSGELFF. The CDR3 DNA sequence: TGTGCCAGCAGCTTGGGGGGAAGGGGGTCCGGGGAGCTGTTTTTT.

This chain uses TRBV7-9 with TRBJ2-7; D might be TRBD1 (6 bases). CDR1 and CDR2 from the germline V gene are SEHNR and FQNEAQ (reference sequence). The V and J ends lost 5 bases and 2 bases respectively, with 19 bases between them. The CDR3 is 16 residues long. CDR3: CASSTGGTGSAYEQYF. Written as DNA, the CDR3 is TGTGCCAGCAGCACCGGTGGTACAGGGTCGGCCTACGAGCAGTACTTC. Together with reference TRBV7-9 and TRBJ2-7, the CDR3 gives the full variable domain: DTGVSQNPRHKITKRGQNVTFRCDPISEHNRLYWYRQTLGQGPEFLTYFQNEAQLEKSRLLSDRFSAERPKGSFSTLEIQRTEQGDSAMYLCASSTGGTGSAYEQYFGPGTRLTVT.

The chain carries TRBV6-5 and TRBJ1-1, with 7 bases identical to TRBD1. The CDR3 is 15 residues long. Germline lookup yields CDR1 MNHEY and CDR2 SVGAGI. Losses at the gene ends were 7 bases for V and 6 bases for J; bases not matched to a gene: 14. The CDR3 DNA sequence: TGTGCCAGCACCGCGGCGACAGCCAGGGGGGCTGAAGCTTTCTTT. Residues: CASTAATARGAEAFF.

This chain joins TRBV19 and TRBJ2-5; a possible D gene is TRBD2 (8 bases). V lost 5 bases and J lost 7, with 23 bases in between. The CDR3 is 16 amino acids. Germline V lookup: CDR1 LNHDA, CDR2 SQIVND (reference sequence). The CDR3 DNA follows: TGTGCCAGTAGTCCCAGACTAGCGCTCAGGGGGGGGACCCAGTACTTC. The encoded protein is CASSPRLALRGGTQYF.

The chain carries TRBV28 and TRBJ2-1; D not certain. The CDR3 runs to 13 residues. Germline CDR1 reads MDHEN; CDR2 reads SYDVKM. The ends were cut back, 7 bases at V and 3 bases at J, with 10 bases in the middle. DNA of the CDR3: TGTGCCAGCACAATTAATAGCTACAATGAGCAGTTCTTC. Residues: CASTINSYNEQFF. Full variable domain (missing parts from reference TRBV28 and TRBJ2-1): DVKVTQSSRYLVKRTGEKVFLECVQDMDHENMFWYRQDPGLGLRLIYFSYDVKMKEKGDIPEGYSVSREKKERFSLILESASTNQTSMYLCASTINSYNEQFFGPGTRLTVL.

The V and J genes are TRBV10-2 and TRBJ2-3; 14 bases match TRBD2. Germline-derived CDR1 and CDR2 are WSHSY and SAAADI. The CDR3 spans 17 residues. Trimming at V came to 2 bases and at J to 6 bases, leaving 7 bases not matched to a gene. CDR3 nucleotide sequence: TGCGCCAGCAGTGAGGTGGGACTAGCGGGAGTGTCGGATACGCAGTATTTT. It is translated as CASSEVGLAGVSDTQYF.

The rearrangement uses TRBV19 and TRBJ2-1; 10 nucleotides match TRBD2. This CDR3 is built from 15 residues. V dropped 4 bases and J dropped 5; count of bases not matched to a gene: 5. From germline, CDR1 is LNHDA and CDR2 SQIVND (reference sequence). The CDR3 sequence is CASSTSSGSHNEQFF. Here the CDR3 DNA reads TGTGCCAGTAGTACCTCTAGCGGGAGCCACAATGAGCAGTTCTTC.

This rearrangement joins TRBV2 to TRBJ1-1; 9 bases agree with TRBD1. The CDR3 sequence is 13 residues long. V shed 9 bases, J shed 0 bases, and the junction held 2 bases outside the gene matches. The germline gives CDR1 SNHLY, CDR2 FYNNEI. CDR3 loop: CARGQGMNTEAFF. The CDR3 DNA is TGTGCCAGGGGACAGGGAATGAACACTGAAGCTTTCTTT. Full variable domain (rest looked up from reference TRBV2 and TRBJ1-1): EPEVTQTPSHQVTQMGQEVILRCVPISNHLYFYWYRQILGQKVEFLVSFYNNEISEKSEIFDDQFSVERPDGSNFTLKIRSTKLEDSAMYFCARGQGMNTEAFFGQGTRLTVV.

CDR3 nucleotide sequence: TGTGCCAGTATGGGACAGGGGGCGAAGCAGCCCCAGCATTTT. Its translation: CASMGQGAKQPQHF. The chain is built from TRBV19 and TRBJ1-5; 12 bases are shared with TRBD1. Germline values: CDR1 LNHDA, CDR2 SQIVND (reference sequence). Trimming removed 7 bases from V and 7 bases from J; junction bases left unmatched: 5. The CDR3 is made up of 14 amino acids. Supplemented by reference TRBV19 and TRBJ1-5, the full variable domain reads DGGITQSPKYLFRKEGQNVTLSCEQNLNHDAMYWYRQDPGQGLRLIYYSQIVNDFQKGDIAEGYSVSREKKESFPLTVTSAQKNPTAFYLCASMGQGAKQPQHFGDGTRLSIL.

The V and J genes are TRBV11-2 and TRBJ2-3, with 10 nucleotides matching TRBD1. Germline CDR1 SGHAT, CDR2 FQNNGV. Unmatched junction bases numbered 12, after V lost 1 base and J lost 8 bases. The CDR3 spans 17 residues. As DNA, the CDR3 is TGTGCCAGCAGCTTAGGACCGGGACAGGGGACAGATGGTACGCAGTATTTT. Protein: CASSLGPGQGTDGTQYF.

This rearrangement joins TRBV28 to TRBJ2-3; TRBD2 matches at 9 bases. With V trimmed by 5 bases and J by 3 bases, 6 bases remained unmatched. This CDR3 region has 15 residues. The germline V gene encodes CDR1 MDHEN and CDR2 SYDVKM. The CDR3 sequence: CASSKSGRNTDTQYF. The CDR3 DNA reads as TGTGCCAGCAGTAAAAGCGGGAGGAATACAGATACGCAGTATTTT. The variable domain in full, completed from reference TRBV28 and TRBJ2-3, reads DVKVTQSSRYLVKRTGEKVFLECVQDMDHENMFWYRQDPGLGLRLIYFSYDVKMKEKGDIPEGYSVSREKKERFSLILESASTNQTSMYLCASSKSGRNTDTQYFGPGTRLTVL.

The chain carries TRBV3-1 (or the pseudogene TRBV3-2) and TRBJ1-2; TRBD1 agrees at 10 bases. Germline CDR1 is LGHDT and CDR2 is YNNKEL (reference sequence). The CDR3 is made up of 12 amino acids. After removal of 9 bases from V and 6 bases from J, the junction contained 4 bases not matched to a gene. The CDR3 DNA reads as TGTGCCAGTTGGGACAGGGGAAATGGCTACACCTTC. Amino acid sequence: CASWDRGNGYTF.

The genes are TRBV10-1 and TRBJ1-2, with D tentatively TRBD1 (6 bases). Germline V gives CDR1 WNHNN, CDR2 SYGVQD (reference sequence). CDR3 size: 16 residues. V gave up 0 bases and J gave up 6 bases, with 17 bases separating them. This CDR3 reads CASSESALGGKDGYTF. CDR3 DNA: TGCGCCAGCAGTGAGTCGGCCCTTGGGGGCAAGGATGGCTACACCTTC.

Written as DNA, the CDR3 is TGTGCCAGCAGTTACAACCTTAAGGGGGAAAAACTGTTTTTT. It codes for CASSYNLKGEKLFF. This chain joins TRBV6-5 and TRBJ1-4, with D possibly matching TRBD1 (5 bases). Deletions cut 2 bases from V and 8 bases from J, with 12 bases between. Germline loops: CDR1 MNHEY, CDR2 SVGAGI. There are 14 residues in the CDR3.

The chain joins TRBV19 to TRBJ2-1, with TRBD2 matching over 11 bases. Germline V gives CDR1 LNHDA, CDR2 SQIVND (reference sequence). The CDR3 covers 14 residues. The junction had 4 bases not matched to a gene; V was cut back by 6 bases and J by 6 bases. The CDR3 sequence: CASRLAGDRNEQFF. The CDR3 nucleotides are TGTGCCAGTAGACTAGCGGGAGACCGCAATGAGCAGTTCTTC.